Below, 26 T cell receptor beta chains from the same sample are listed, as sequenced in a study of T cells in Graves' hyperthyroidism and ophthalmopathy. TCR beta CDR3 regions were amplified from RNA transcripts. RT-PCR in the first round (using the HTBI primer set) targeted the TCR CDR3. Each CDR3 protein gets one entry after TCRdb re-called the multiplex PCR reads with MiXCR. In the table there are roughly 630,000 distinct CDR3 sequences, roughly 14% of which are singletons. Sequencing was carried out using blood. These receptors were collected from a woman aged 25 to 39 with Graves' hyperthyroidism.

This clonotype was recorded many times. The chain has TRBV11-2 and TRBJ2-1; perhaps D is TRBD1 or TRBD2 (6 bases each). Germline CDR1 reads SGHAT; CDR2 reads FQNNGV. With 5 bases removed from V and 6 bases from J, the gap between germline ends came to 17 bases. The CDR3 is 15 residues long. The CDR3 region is CASSTRLGGGNEQFF. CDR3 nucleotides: TGTGCCAGCAGCACCAGACTAGGGGGTGGCAATGAGCAGTTCTTC.

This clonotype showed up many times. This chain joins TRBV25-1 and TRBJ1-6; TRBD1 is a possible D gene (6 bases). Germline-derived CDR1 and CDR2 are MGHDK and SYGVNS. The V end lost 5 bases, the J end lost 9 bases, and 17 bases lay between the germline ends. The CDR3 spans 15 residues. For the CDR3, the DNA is TGTGCCAGCAGTCCACGGACGGGAGGGGGTTCACCCCTCCACTTT. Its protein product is CASSPRTGGGSPLHF.

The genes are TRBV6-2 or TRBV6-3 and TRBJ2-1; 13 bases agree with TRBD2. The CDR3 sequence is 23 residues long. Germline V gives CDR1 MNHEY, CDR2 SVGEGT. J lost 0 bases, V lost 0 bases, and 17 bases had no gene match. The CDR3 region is CASSYSTGQVGTSGTSSYNEQFF. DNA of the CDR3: TGTGCCAGCAGTTACTCGACGGGACAGGTCGGGACTAGCGGGACGAGCTCCTACAATGAGCAGTTCTTC.

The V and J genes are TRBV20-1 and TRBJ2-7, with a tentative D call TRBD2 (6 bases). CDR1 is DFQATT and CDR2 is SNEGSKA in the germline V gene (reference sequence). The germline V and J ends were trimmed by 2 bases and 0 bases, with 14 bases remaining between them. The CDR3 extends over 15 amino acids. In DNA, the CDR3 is TGCAGTGCTAGAACTCGGGAGTCCGCCTCCTACGAGCAGTACTTC. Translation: CSARTRESASYEQYF.

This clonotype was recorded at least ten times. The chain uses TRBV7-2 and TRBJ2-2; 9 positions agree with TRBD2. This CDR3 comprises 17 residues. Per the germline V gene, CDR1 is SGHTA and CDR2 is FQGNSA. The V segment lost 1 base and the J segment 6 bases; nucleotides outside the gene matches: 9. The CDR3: CASSLDSAGGPAGELFF. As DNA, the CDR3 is TGTGCCAGCAGCTTAGACTCGGCGGGAGGGCCCGCCGGGGAGCTGTTTTTT.

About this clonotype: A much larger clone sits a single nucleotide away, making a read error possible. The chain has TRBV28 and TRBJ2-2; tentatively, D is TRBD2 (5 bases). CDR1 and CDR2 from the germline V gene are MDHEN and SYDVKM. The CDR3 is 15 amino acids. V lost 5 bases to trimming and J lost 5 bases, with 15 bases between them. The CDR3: CASSPVPRGTGELFF. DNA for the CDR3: TGTGCCAGCAGTCCCGTCCCTAGAGGGACCGGGGAGCTGTTTTTT.

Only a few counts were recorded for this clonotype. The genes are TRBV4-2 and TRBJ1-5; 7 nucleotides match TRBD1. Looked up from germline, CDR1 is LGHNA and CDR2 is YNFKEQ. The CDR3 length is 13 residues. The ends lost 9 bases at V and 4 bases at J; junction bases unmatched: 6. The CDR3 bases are TGTGCCAGTGCTGCAGGGGGGAATCAGCCCCAGCATTTT. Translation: CASAAGGNQPQHF.

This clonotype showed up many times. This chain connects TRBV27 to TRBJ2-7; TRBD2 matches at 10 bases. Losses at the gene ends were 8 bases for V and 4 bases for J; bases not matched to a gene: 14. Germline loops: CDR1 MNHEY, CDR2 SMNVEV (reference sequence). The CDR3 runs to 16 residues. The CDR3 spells CASYKITGTSAYEQYF. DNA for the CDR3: TGTGCCAGCTATAAGATCACCGGGACTAGCGCTTACGAGCAGTACTTC.

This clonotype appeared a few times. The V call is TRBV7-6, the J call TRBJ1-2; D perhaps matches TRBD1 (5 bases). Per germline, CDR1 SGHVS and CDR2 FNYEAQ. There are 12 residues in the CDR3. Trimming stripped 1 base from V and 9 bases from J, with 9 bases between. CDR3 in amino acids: CASSLGGGRYTF. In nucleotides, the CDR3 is TGTGCCAGCAGCTTAGGTGGGGGACGCTACACCTTC.

The CDR3 DNA is TGTGCCAGCAGTTACTCGCAGATCCAAGAGACCCAGTACTTC. Amino acid sequence: CASSYSQIQETQYF. The gene calls are TRBV6-6 and TRBJ2-5; D gene ambiguous. V gave up 0 bases and J gave up 1 base, with 6 bases separating them. Per germline, CDR1 MNHNY and CDR2 SVGAGI (reference sequence). CDR3 length: 14 residues.

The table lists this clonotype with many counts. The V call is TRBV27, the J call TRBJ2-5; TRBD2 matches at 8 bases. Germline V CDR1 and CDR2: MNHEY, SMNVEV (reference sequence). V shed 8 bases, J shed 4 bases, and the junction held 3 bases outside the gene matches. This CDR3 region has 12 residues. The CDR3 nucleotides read TGTGCCAGCTGGGGACTAGGAGAGACCCAGTACTTC. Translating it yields CASWGLGETQYF.

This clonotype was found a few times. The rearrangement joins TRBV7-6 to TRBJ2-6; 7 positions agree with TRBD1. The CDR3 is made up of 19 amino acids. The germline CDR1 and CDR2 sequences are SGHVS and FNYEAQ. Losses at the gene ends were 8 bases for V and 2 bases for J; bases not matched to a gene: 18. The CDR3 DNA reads TGTGCCAGCCACCCCCGAGGTGGCAGGGGGTGGACTGGGGCCAACGTCCTGACTTTC. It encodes CASHPRGGRGWTGANVLTF.

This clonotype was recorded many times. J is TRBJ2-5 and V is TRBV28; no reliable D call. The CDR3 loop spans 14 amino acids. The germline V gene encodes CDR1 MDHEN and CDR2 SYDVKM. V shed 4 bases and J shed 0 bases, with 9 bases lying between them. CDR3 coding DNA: TGTGCCAGCAGTTCCCGGTCGAACCAAGAGACCCAGTACTTC. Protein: CASSSRSNQETQYF.

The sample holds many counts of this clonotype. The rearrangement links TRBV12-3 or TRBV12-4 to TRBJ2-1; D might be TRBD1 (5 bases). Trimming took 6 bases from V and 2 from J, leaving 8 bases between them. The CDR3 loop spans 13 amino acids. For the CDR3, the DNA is TGTGCCAGCAGGGGGCTGGCCTACAATGAGCAGTTCTTC. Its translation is CASRGLAYNEQFF.

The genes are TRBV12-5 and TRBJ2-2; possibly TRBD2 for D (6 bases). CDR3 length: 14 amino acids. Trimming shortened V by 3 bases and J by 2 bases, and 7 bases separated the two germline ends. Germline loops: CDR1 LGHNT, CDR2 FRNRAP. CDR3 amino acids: CASGFGLNTGELFF. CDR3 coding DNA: TGTGCTAGTGGTTTCGGACTAAACACCGGGGAGCTGTTTTTT.

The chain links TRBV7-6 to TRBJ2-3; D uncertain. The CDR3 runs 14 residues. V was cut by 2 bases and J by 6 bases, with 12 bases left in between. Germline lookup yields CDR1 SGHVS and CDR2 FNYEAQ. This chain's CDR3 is CASSLNWGMDTQYF. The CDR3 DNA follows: TGTGCCAGCAGCTTAAACTGGGGAATGGATACGCAGTATTTT.

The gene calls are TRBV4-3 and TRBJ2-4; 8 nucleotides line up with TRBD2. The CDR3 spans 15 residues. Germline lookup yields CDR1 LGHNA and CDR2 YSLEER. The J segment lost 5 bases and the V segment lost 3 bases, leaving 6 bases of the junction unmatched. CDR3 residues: CASSHLAGNENIQYF. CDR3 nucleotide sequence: TGCGCCAGCAGCCATTTAGCGGGAAACGAAAACATTCAGTACTTC.

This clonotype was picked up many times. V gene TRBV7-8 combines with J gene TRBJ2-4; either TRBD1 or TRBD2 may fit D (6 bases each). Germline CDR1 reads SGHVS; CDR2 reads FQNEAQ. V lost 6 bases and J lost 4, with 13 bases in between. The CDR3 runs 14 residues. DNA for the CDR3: TGTGCCAGCAGGGGGGGCAGTGGGAAAAACATTCAGTACTTC. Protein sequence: CASRGGSGKNIQYF.

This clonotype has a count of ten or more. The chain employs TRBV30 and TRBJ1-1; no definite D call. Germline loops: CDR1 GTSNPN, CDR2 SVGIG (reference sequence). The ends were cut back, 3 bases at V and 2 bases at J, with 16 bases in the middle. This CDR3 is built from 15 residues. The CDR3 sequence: CAWSETTTTNTEAFF. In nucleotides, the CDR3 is TGTGCCTGGAGCGAAACGACAACAACCAACACTGAAGCTTTCTTT.

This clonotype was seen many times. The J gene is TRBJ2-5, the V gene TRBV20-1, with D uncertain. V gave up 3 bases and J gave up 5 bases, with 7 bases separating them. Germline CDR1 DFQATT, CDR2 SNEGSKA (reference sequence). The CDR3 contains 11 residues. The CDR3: CSASLAETQYF. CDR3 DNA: TGCAGTGCTAGTCTTGCTGAGACCCAGTACTTC.

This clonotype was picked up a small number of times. CDR3 nucleotide sequence: TGTGCCAGCAGGCGAGGGACTAGCGCGTTACAAGAGACCCAGTACTTC. It yields the protein CASRRGTSALQETQYF. V and J are TRBV6-1 and TRBJ2-5; 10 nucleotides agree with TRBD2. Germline CDR1 reads MNHNS; CDR2 reads SASEGT. The CDR3 runs to 16 residues. J was trimmed by 2 bases and V by 6 bases; bases with no gene match: 9.

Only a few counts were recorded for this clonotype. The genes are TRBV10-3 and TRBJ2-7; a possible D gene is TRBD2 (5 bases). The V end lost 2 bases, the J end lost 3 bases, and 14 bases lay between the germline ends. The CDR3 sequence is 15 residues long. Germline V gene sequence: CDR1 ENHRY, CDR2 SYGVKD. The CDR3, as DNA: TGTGCCATCAGTGAGGTACTAGTCCCCCACTACGAGCAGTACTTC. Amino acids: CAISEVLVPHYEQYF.

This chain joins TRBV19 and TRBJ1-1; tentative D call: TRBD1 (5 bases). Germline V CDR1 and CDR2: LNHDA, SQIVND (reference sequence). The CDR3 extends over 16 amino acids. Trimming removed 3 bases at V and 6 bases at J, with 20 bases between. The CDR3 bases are TGTGCCAGTAGTATCGCCCCTTTTCCAGGGTTCCCTGAAGCTTTCTTT. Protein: CASSIAPFPGFPEAFF.

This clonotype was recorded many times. CDR3 protein: CASSIGHGTDTQYF. The CDR3 region has the DNA TGTGCCAGCAGCATCGGACACGGCACAGATACGCAGTATTTT. The gene calls are TRBV11-1 and TRBJ2-3; tentative D call: TRBD1 (5 bases). The CDR3 is 14 residues long. The germline V gene has CDR1 SGHAT and CDR2 FQDESV (reference sequence). The V end was cut by 5 bases, the J end by 1 base, with 10 bases between.

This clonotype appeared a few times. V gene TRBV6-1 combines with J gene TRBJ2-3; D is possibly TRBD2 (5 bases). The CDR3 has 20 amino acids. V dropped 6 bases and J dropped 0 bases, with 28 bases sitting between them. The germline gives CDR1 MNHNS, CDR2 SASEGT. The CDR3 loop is CASSLQLRRADPTSTDTQYF. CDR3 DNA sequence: TGTGCCAGCAGCCTCCAATTGCGGCGGGCCGACCCAACTAGCACAGATACGCAGTATTTT.

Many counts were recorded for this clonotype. In DNA form, the CDR3 reads TGTGCCATCAGTAGCACCGGGACGGAGACCTACGAGCAGTACTTC. Translating it yields CAISSTGTETYEQYF. The V call is TRBV10-3, the J call TRBJ2-7, with D possibly being TRBD1 or TRBD2 (5 bases each). The V end was cut by 5 bases, the J end by 2 bases, with 16 bases between. The CDR3 is 15 amino acids. CDR1 is ENHRY and CDR2 is SYGVKD in the germline V gene.